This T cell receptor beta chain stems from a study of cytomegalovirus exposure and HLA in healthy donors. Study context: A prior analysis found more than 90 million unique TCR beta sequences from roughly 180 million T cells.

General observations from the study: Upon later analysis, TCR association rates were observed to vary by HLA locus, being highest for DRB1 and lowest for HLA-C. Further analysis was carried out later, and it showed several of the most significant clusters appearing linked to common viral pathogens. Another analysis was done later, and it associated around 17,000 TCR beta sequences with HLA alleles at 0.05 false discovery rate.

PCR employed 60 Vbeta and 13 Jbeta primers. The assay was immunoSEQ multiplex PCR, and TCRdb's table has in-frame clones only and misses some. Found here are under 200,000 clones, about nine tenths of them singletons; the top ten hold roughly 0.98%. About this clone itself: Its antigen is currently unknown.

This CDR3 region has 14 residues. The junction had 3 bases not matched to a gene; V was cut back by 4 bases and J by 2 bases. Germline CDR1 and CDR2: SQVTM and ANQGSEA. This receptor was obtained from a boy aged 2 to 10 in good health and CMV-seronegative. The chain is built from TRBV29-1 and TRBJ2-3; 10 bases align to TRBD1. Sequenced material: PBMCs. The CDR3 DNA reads TGCAGCGTTGGGGACAGGGGCTACACAGATACGCAGTATTTT. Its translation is CSVGDRGYTDTQYF.